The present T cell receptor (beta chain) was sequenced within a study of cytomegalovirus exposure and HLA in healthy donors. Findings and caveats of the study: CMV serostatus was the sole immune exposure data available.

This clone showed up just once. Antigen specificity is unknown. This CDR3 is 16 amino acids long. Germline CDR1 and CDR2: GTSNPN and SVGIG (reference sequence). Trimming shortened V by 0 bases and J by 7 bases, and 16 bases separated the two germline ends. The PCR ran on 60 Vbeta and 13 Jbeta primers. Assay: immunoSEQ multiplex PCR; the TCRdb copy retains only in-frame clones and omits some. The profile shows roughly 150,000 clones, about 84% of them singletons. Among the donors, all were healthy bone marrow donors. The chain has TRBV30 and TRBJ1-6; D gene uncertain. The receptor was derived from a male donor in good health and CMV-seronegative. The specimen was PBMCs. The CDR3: CAWSVFAVRGNSPLHF. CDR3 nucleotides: TGTGCCTGGAGTGTTTTCGCGGTCCGCGGAAATTCACCCCTCCACTTT.